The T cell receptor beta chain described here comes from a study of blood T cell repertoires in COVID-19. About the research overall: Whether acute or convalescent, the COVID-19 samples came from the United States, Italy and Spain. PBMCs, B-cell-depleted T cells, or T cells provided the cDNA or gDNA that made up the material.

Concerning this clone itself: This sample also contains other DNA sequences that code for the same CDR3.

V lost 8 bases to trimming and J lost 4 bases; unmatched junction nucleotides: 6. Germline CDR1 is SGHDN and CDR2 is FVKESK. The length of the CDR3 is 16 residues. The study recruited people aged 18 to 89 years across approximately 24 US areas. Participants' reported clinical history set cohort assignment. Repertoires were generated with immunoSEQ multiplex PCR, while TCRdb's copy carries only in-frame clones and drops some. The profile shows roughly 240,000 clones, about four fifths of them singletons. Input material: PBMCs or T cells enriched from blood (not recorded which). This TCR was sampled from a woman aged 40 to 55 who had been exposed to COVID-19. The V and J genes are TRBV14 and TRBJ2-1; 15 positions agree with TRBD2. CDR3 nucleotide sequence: TGTGCCAGCTCCCGGACTAGCGGGGGGGTGTACAATGAGCAGTTCTTC. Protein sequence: CASSRTSGGVYNEQFF.